This is a list of T cell receptor beta chains from one sample in a study of T cell responses to AZD1222 COVID-19 vaccine. The table came from immunoSEQ multiplex PCR; TCRdb's copy has only in-frame clones and leaves some out. The data show over 110,000 clones, with about 93% seen just once and roughly 4.9% held by the top ten. The specimen was peripheral blood, collected on day 0 of AZD1222 vaccination. These receptor sequences come from an adult in good health. Each CDR3 is given with its conserved first and last residue. Fields, in order: D gene, V gene, J gene, CDR3 protein, CDR3 DNA. The D gene is left open where the match is weak.

-	TRBV5-1	TRBJ2-3	CASSLERGSGTDTQYF	TGCGCCAGCAGCTTGGAACGGGGGAGTGGCACAGATACGCAGTATTTT
-	TRBV9	TRBJ2-7	CASGTDFPYEQYF	TGTGCCAGCGGGACTGACTTCCCCTACGAGCAGTACTTC
-	TRBV11-3	TRBJ1-6	CASSLADGRDHSPLHF	TGTGCCAGCAGCTTAGCCGACGGCAGGGATCATTCACCCCTCCACTTT
TRBD2	TRBV9	TRBJ2-2	CASSVAGGTNTGELFF	TGTGCCAGCAGCGTAGCCGGGGGGACTAACACCGGGGAGCTGTTTTTT
-	TRBV12-3/TRBV12-4	TRBJ2-7	CASSLVQGYEQYF	TGTGCCAGCAGTTTAGTGCAGGGATACGAGCAGTACTTC
-	TRBV6-5	TRBJ2-7	CASSPLGTPYEQYF	TGTGCCAGCAGTCCTCTGGGGACCCCCTACGAGCAGTACTTC
-	TRBV7-9	TRBJ1-1	CASSLTGYTEAFF	TGTGCCAGCAGCTTGACCGGGTACACTGAAGCTTTCTTT
-	TRBV30	TRBJ1-3	CAWSPGGNTIYF	TGTGCCTGGAGTCCCGGTGGAAACACCATATATTTT
-	TRBV4-3	TRBJ1-1	CASSRRVMYNTEAFF	TGCGCCAGCAGCCGCAGAGTAATGTATAACACTGAAGCTTTCTTT
-	TRBV2	TRBJ2-1	CASRGTFSYNEQFF	TGTGCCAGCAGGGGGACCTTTTCCTACAATGAGCAGTTCTTC
TRBD1	TRBV6-2/TRBV6-3	TRBJ2-5	CASSQRGQGSGTQYF	TGTGCCAGCAGTCAACGGGGACAGGGCTCAGGGACCCAGTACTTC
-	TRBV5-1	TRBJ1-2	CASSGRGFNYGYTF	TGCGCCAGCAGCGGCAGGGGTTTCAACTATGGCTACACCTTC
-	TRBV7-2	TRBJ1-1	CASSLNRVEAFF	TGTGCCAGCAGCTTAAACAGAGTTGAAGCTTTCTTT